This T cell receptor (beta chain) was captured by sequencing in a study of OX40 agonist ivuxolimab in advanced cancers. Looking at the study overall: The dose-escalation group included hepatocellular carcinoma, melanoma, renal cell carcinoma and head and neck cancer. Earlier anti-PD-1, anti-PD-L1 or anti-CTLA-4 therapy was permitted; 30% to 45% had received some.

Only in-frame clones appear in the TCRdb table, and some are missing; sequencing was by immunoSEQ multiplex PCR. Among 44,000 or so clones listed, about 90% were seen once. For this clone: The antigen is not known.

This CDR3 has 15 residues. CDR1 is SGHAT and CDR2 is FQNNGV in the germline V gene. Overall study results and limits: With doses of 0.1-3.0 mg/kg, partial responders showed among the lowest clonal expansion. Some nonresponders also had low normalized T-cell clonal expansion.

The V gene is TRBV11-2, the J gene TRBJ2-5; 12 bases align to TRBD2. Matching the DNA end better, TRBJ2-7 makes the J call doubtful. Sequenced here: CD4+ or CD8+ T cells sorted from blood, sampled in a trial of the OX40 agonist ivuxolimab. The receptor was isolated from an adult with an advanced solid tumor such as melanoma, head and neck, liver or kidney cancer. CDR3 loop: CASSWTSGVTYEQYF. Written as DNA, the CDR3 is TGTGCCAGCAGCTGGACTAGCGGGGTAACCTACGAGCAGTACTTC.